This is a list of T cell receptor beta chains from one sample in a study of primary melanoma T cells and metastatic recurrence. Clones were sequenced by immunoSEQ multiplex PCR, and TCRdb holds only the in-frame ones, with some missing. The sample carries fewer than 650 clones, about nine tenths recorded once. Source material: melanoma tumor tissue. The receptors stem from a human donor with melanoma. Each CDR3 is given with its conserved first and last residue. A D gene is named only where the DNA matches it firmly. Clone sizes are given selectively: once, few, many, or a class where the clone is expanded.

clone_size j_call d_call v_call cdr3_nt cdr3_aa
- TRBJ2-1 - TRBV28 TGTGCCAGCAGGGTCTTGGCAGGGACGGGCCATGAGCAGTTCTTC CASRVLAGTGHEQFF
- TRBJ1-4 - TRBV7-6 TGTGCCAGCAGCCTCGGGGGGGGAAATGAAAAACTGTTTTTT CASSLGGGNEKLFF
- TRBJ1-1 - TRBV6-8 TGTGCCAGCAGTTCACAGGGTACTGAAGCTTTCTTT CASSSQGTEAFF
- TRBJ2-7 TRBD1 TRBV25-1 TGTGCCAGCAGTGAATATACGGGACAGGGAACCTACGAGCAGTACTTC CASSEYTGQGTYEQYF
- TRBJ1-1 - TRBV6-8 TGTGCCAGCAGTAAATCGGGGCTCAGCACTGAAGCTTTTTTT CASSKSGLSTEAFF
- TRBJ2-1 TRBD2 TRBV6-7 TGTGCCACAGGCGTGGCTAGCGGGAATAATGAGCAGTTCTTC CATGVASGNNEQFF
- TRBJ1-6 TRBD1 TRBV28 TGTGCCAGCAGTTTCCCCCCCTCAGGGGGGTATAATTCACCCCTCCACTTT CASSFPPSGGYNSPLHF
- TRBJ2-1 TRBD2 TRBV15 TGTGCCAGCAGCTTCCCTAGCGGGGGAGGGAATGAGCAGTTCTTC CASSFPSGGGNEQFF
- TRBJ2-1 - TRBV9 TGTGCCAGCAGCGACCGTAATGGTTTCAATGAGCAGTTCTTC CASSDRNGFNEQFF
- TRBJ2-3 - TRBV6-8 TGTGCCAGCAGTTACTCGACCAGGGCGCCAGATACGCAGTATTTT CASSYSTRAPDTQYF
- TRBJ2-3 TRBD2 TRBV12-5 TGTGCCAGCATACTAAGCGGGGGGGCCGCGGATACGCAGTATTTT CASILSGGAADTQYF
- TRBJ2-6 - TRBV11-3 TGTGCCAGCAGCTTACCCTCTGGGGCCAACGTCCTGACTTTC CASSLPSGANVLTF
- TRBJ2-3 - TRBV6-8 TGTGCCAGTAGTGGGGGCGGGAGCGCAGATACGCAGTATTTT CASSGGGSADTQYF
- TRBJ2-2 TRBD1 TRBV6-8 TGTGCCAGCAGGACTACAGGGGACACCGGGGAGCTGTTTTTT CASRTTGDTGELFF
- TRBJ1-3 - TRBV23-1 TGCGCCAGCAGCCAAGATGGGGATGCCTCTGGAAACACTATATATTTT CASSQDGDASGNTIYF
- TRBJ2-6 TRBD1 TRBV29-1 TGCAGCGTTCGGACAGGGGACTCCTCTGGGGCCAACGTCCTGACTTTC CSVRTGDSSGANVLTF
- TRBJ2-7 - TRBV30 TGTGCCTGGAGGGATTCCTACGAGCAGTACTTC CAWRDSYEQYF
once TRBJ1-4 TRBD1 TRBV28 TGTGCCAGCAGTTCGGACAGGGGAGAAACTGAAAAACTGTTTTTT CASSSDRGETEKLFF
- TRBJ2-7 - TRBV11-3 TGTGCCAGCAGCTCCGACGGGCAGGCAAGGTCGGGGGAGCAGTACTTC CASSSDGQARSGEQYF
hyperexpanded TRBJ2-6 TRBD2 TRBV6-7 TGTGCCAGCAGGGCCCGGAGGCGGGGGACCTCTGGGGCCAACGTCCTGACTTTC CASRARRRGTSGANVLTF
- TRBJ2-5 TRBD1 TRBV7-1 TGTGCCAGCAGCCGCGGTGGACAGGGAGAGACCCAGTACTTC CASSRGGQGETQYF
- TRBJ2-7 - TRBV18 TGTGCCAGCTCAAGACGGGACACGCCTCGGGAGAATGAGCAGTACTTC CASSRRDTPRENEQYF
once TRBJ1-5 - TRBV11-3 TGTGCCAGCAGCTACTCCTCAGGGGTCGGTCAGCCCCAGCATTTT CASSYSSGVGQPQHF
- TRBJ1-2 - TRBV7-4 TGTGCCAGCAGCTTAGATACTAACTATGGCTACACCTTC CASSLDTNYGYTF
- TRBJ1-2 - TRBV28 TGTGCCAGCAGTACAGGGTTAGGGTATGGCTACACCTTC CASSTGLGYGYTF
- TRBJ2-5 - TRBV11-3 TGTGCCAGCAGCCCGGGGAACGATCGGCAGACCCAGTACTTC CASSPGNDRQTQYF
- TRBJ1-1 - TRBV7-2 TGTGCCAGCAGCTGGGGTTTCGGCACTGAAGCTTTCTTT CASSWGFGTEAFF
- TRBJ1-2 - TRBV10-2 TGCGCCAGCAGCCCCTTAACAGGGAGTGATGGCTACACCTTC CASSPLTGSDGYTF
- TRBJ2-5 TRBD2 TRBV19 TGTGCCAGTAGTATTTATCCTAGCGGGAGAGTGGAGACCCAGTACTTC CASSIYPSGRVETQYF
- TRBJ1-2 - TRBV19 TGTGCCAGTAAGGAGAGGGACAACTATGGCTACACCTTC CASKERDNYGYTF
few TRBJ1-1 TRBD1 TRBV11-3 TGTGCCAGCAGCGGACAGGGGCCGGGCACTGAAGCTTTCTTT CASSGQGPGTEAFF
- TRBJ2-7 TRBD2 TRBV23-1 TGCGCCAGCAGCCAAGCTGTGGGAACTAGCGGGATTTCCTACGAGCAGTACTTC CASSQAVGTSGISYEQYF
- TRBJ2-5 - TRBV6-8 TGTGCCAGCAAGGGGACCCGGGCTTTAGAGACCCAGTACTTC CASKGTRALETQYF
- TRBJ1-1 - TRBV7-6 TGTGCCAGCAGCTTAGGGACCCTTGGAAACACTGAAGCTTTCTTT CASSLGTLGNTEAFF
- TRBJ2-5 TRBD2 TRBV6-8 TGTGCCAGTCGAGCGGGAGTAGGGGGGTATTCGATCCAGTACTTC CASRAGVGGYSIQYF
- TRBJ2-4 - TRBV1 TGCGCCAGCAGCCAAGCACTAGCATTGGACATTCAGTACTTC CASSQALALDIQYF
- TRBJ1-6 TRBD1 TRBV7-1 TGTGCCAGCAGCTATGGGACAGCCTCACCCCTCCACTTT CASSYGTASPLHF
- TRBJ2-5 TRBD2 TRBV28 TGTGCCAGCAGCCGGGGACTAGCGGGAGTGGAGACCCAGTACTTC CASSRGLAGVETQYF
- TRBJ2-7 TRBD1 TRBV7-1 TGTGCCAGCAGCTTCTCAGGGGGCTACGAGCAGTACTTC CASSFSGGYEQYF
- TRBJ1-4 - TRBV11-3 TGTGCCAGCAGCTTAGGCAAGGGAGTAACTAATGAAAAACTGTTTTTT CASSLGKGVTNEKLFF
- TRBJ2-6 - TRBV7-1 TGTGCCAGCAGCTTAGACGGATCCTCTGGGGCCAACGTCCTGACTTTC CASSLDGSSGANVLTF
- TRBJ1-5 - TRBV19 TGTGCCAGTATCATGGGGGGGCGAAGTTCTGGTCAGCCCCAGCATTTT CASIMGGRSSGQPQHF
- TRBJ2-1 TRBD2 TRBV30 TGTGCCTGGAGTGTACGCGGGAGGTCCAACAATGAGCAGTTCTTC CAWSVRGRSNNEQFF
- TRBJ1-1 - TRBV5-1 TGCGCCAGCAGCCCTCAACGGGGGACGAACACTGAAGCTTTCTTT CASSPQRGTNTEAFF
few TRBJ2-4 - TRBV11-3 TGTGCCAGCAGCTTATCAACAAGGCCAGAAAACATTCAGTACTTC CASSLSTRPENIQYF
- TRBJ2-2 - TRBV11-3 TGTGCCAGCAGCTTACGCGAGACTAGAAGGACCGGGGAGCTGTTTTTT CASSLRETRRTGELFF
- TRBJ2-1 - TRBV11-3 TGTGCTAGCAGCCTTAGCCTGGGGAACAATGAGCAGTTCTTC CASSLSLGNNEQFF